The clone carrying this T cell receptor beta chain was detected only a few times. What it binds is not known. V lost 7 bases, J lost 0 bases, and 10 bases lay in between. CDR3 length: 13 amino acids. MiXCR, applied by TCRdb to the RACE reads, yields one record per CDR3 protein. The sample includes some 81,000 distinct CDR3 sequences, 7% to 8% of them seen just once. This sample was taken from a study of human T cells and chemical hapten exposure. About the research overall: Each patch test put 0.01% DPC on the upper back, and results were read at 6 days.

The time point is: patch test 1, 2 weeks after DPC sensitization. Specified treatment: therapeutic diphenylcyclopropenone sensitization with weekly scalp DPC. Before extraction, the whole blood was not fractionated, and total RNA was taken from it. General observations from the study: Expanded TCRs clustered into significantly more large CDR3 similarity groups than controls, the analysis revealed.

The TCR sequence derives from a woman aged 30 to 39 with alopecia areata. Some clones in this sample may be carry-over from other donors' samples. The sequenced sample was whole blood, obtained in connection with sensitization to the hapten diphenylcyclopropenone (DPC). This chain uses TRBV12-3 or TRBV12-4 with TRBJ2-7; possible D gene TRBD2, 6 bases. CDR3 region: CASMWRDSYEQYF. In DNA form, the CDR3 reads TGTGCCAGCATGTGGAGGGACTCCTACGAGCAGTACTTC.